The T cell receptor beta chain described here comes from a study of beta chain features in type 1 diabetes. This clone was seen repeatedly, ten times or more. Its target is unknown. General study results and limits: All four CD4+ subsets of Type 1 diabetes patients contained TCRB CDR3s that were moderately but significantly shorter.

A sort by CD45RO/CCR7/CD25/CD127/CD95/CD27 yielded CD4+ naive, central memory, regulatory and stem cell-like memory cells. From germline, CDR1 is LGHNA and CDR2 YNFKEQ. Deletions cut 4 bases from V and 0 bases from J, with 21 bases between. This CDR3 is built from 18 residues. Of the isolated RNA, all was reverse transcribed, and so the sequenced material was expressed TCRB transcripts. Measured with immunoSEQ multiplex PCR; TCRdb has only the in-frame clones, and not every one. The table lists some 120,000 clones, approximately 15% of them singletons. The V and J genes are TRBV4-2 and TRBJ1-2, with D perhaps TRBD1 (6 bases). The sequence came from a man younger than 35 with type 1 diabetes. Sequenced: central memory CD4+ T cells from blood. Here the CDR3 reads CASSRKVDRAKANYGYTF. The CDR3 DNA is TGTGCCAGCAGCCGTAAGGTGGACAGAGCCAAAGCTAACTATGGCTACACCTTC.